What follows is one TCR beta chain and its context. What it binds is unknown. A junction boundary mismatches the germline segment, possibly from a read error. The data stem from a study of T cells in Graves' hyperthyroidism and ophthalmopathy. Findings of the study overall: Ophthalmopathy was identified by the model a median roughly six months ahead of onset. The blood repertoire included most of the expanded thyroid clonotypes above 0.001.

The CDR3 has 17 amino acids. Germline V lookup: CDR1 SEHNR, CDR2 FQNEAQ (reference sequence). Amplification of TCR beta CDR3 regions used RNA as the template. TCR CDR3 underwent first-round RT-PCR with the HTBI primer set. Each CDR3 protein gets one entry after TCRdb re-called the multiplex PCR reads with MiXCR. This table holds almost 600,000 distinct CDR3 sequences, under 60% found once. This chain joins TRBV7-9 and TRBJ2-6, with TRBD2 as a possible D gene (6 bases). This clonotype originated in a woman aged 18-29 years with Graves' hyperthyroidism. The sample was peripheral blood or thyroid tissue (not recorded which). This CDR3 is CASSIGGSGSGANVLTF. CDR3 DNA: TGCGCCAGCTCCATTGGGGGGAGTGGCTCTGGGGCCAACGTCCTGACTTTC.